The sequence of this T cell receptor beta chain was determined in a study of blood T cell repertoires in COVID-19. Study-wide context: Samples came from the United States, Italy and Spain, spanning acute and convalescent COVID-19. Sources were T cells, B-cell-depleted T cells, or PBMCs; the material itself was cDNA or gDNA.

Libraries were prepared by immunoSEQ multiplex PCR; TCRdb keeps only in-frame clonotypes and omits some of them. In the table there are tens of thousands of clones, roughly 80% of which are singletons. Deletions cut 3 bases from V and 2 bases from J, with 14 bases between. The CDR3 consists of 16 residues. Germline V CDR1 and CDR2: MNHNS, SASEGT. The sample consisted of peripheral blood. This rearrangement joins TRBV6-1 to TRBJ2-1; D is undetermined. The sequence was obtained from a man in his 70s with active COVID-19. The CDR3 DNA reads TGTGCCAGCAGTGATCCACTAACGCTAACCTACAATGAGCAGTTCTTC. Encoded protein: CASSDPLTLTYNEQFF.